The clone carrying this T cell receptor beta chain turned up a few times. No antigen is known for it. The data were obtained in a study of CD8 T cells in ankylosing spondylitis. Study-wide points: Disease-associated clones were reportedly significantly overrepresented in matched ankylosing spondylitis synovial fluid. Certain motif variants had earlier been reported in reactive arthritis synovial fluid and blood. Disease-linked clones bore a CD8+ phenotype, appearing relatively rarely in peripheral blood. Blood of patients with ankylosing spondylitis appeared to be characterized by a TCR beta motif of several highly homologous variants.

TCRdb itself ran the 5' RACE reads through MiXCR, one entry per CDR3 protein. The sample includes roughly 280,000 distinct CDR3 sequences, roughly 20% of them seen just once. The material sequenced was blood, either unsorted or a sorted T cell fraction (not recorded which). The TCR comes from a male donor with ankylosing spondylitis or in good health (not recorded which).

CDR3 region: CASSSLAPSQHF. The CDR3 bases are TGCGCCAGCAGCAGTTTGGCCCCCTCGCAGCATTTT. The chain carries TRBV4-1 and TRBJ1-5; no clear D gene. CDR3 length equals 12 residues. The germline gives CDR1 MGHRA, CDR2 YSYEKL. Trimming stripped 5 bases from V and 13 bases from J, with 15 bases between.